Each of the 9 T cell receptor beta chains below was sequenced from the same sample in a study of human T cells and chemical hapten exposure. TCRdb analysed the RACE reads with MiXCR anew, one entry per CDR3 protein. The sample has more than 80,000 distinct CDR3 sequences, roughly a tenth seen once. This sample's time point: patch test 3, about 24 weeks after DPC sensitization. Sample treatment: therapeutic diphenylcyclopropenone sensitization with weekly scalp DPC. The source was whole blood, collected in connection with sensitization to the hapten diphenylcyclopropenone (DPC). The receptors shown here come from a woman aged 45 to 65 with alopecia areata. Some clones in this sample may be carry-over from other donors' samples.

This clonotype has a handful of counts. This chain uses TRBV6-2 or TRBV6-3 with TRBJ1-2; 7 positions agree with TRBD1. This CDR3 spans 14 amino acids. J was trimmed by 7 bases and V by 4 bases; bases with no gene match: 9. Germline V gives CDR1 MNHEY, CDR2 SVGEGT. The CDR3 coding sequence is TGTGCCAGCAGTTTACAGGGGAGGTTCCGTGGCTACACCTTC. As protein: CASSLQGRFRGYTF.

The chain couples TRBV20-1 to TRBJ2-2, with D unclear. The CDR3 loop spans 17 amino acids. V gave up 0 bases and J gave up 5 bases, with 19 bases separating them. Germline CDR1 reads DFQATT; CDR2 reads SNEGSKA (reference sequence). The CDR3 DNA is TGCAGTGCTAGAGATGTTTTTAAAAGGTCTAGAACCGGGGAGCTGTTTTTT. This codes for CSARDVFKRSRTGELFF.

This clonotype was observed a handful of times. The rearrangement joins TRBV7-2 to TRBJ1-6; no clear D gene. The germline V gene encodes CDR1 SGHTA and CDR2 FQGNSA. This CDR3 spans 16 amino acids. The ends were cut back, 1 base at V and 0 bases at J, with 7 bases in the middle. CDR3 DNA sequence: TGTGCCAGCAGCTTAGTGGGGAGCTCCTATAATTCACCCCTCCACTTT. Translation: CASSLVGSSYNSPLHF.

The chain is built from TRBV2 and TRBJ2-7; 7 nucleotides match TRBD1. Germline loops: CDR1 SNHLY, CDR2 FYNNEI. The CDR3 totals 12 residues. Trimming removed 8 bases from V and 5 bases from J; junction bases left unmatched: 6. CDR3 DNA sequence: TGTGCCAGCCGACAGGGCTACGACGAGCAGTACTTC. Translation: CASRQGYDEQYF.

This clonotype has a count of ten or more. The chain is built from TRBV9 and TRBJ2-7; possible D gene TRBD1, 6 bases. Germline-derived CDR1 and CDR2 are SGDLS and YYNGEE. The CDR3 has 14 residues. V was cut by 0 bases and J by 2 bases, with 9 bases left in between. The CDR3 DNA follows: TGTGCCAGCAGCGTAGGGCAGGGGCCCTACGAGCAGTACTTC. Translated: CASSVGQGPYEQYF.

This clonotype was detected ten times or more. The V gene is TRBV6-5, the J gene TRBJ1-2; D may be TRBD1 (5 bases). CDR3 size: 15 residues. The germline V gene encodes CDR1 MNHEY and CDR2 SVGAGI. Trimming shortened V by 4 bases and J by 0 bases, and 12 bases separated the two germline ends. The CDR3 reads CASSSQGGANYGYTF. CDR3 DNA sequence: TGTGCCAGCAGTTCTCAGGGAGGGGCTAACTATGGCTACACCTTC.

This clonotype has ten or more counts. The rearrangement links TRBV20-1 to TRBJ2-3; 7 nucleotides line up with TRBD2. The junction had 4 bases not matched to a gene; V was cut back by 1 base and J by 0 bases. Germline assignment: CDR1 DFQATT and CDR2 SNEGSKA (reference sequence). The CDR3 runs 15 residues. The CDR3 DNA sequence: TGCAGTGCTAGAGTACCTAGCGGCAGCACAGATACGCAGTATTTT. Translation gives CSARVPSGSTDTQYF.

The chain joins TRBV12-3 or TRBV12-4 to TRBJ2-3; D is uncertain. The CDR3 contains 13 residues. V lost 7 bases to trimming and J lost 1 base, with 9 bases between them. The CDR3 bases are TGTGCCAGCACTCCGGGTCGCACAGATACGCAGTATTTT. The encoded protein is CASTPGRTDTQYF.

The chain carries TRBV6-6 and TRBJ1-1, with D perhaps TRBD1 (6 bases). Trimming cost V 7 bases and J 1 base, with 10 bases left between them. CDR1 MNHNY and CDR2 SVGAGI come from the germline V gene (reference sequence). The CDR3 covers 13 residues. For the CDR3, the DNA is TGTGCCAGCACCTACAGGGCGAACACTGAAGCTTTCTTT. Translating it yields CASTYRANTEAFF.